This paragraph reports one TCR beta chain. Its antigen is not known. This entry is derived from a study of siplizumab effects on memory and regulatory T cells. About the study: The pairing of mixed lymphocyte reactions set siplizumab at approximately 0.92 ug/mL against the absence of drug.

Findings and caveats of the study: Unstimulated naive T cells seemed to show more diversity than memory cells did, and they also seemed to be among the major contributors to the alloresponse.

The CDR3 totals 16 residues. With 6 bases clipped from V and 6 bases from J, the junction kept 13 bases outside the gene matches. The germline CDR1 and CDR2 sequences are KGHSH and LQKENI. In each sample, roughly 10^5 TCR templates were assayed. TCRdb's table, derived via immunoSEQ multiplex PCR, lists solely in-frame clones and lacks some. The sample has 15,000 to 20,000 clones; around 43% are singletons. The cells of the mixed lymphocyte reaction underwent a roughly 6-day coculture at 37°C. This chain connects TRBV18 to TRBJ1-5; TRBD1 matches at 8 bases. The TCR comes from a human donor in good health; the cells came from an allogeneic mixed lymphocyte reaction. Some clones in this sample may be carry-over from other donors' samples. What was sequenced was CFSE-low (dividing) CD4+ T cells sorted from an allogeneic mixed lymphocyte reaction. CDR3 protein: CASSYSGQEGAQPQHF. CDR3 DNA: TGTGCCAGCTCCTATTCGGGACAGGAAGGTGCTCAGCCCCAGCATTTT.